Below, 10 T cell receptor beta chains from the same sample are listed, as sequenced in a study of blood T cells in healthy people across ages. For the second PCR, which ran for 7 to 11 cycles, a sample-barcoded 5' primer and a J-beta primer mix were used. TCRdb passed the 5' RACE reads through MiXCR, listing each CDR3 protein once. The repertoire includes roughly 1.5 million distinct CDR3 sequences, 42% of them detected once, and about 4.1% sits in the top ten. Input material: blood. Receptor source: a woman aged 18-29 years in good health.

The chain has TRBV7-9 and TRBJ2-1, with D possibly being TRBD1 or TRBD2 (5 bases each). The length of the CDR3 is 14 residues. Trimming took 5 bases from V and 2 from J, leaving 10 bases between them. Germline-derived CDR1 and CDR2 are SEHNR and FQNEAQ (reference sequence). The CDR3 loop is CASSGTDTYNEQFF. CDR3 nucleotides: TGTGCCAGCAGCGGGACGGATACCTACAATGAGCAGTTCTTC.

This clonotype occurred a few times. At one end the junction does not follow the germline gene, possibly because of a read error. The rearrangement joins TRBV3-1 to TRBJ2-4, with D perhaps TRBD2 (6 bases). The CDR3 consists of 15 residues. The germline V gene encodes CDR1 LGHDT and CDR2 YNNKEL (reference sequence). In nucleotides, the CDR3 is TGCGCCAGCAGCCACGCGGGACTAGCCAAAAACATTCAGTACTTC. It codes for CASSHAGLAKNIQYF.

In this sample, this clonotype turned up a few times. CDR3: CASSLGLGLAGPSSYNEQFF. CDR3 nucleotides: TGCGCCAGCAGCTTGGGTCTCGGACTAGCGGGCCCCAGCTCCTACAATGAGCAGTTCTTC. V usage is TRBV5-1 and J usage is TRBJ2-1; 11 bases map to TRBD2. The CDR3 is 20 amino acids. Germline trimming cut 0 bases from V and 0 bases from J; bases unmatched to any gene: 11. The germline CDR1 and CDR2 sequences are SGHRS and YFSETQ.

The chain couples TRBV29-1 to TRBJ2-5, with TRBD2 matching over 10 bases. The ends lost 2 bases at V and 11 bases at J; junction bases unmatched: 14. This CDR3 has 15 residues. Germline V CDR1 and CDR2: SQVTM, ANQGSEA. The CDR3 DNA follows: TGCAGCGTTGAACCTCGACTAGCGGGTTACAATGAGCAGTACTTC. Amino acids: CSVEPRLAGYNEQYF.

This clonotype has just a few counts. The chain is built from TRBV12-3 or TRBV12-4 and TRBJ2-2, with unresolved D. Trimming removed 7 bases from V and 6 bases from J, with 9 bases in between. The CDR3 has 12 amino acids. The CDR3 spells CASTSIPGELFF. DNA of the CDR3: TGTGCCAGCACCTCTATCCCCGGGGAGCTGTTTTTT.

V usage is TRBV9 and J usage is TRBJ1-4; weak D call: TRBD1 (5 bases). Germline lookup yields CDR1 SGDLS and CDR2 YYNGEE. The CDR3 is made up of 15 amino acids. V was pared by 3 bases and J by 4 bases, with 13 bases between. The CDR3 spells CASSGGDGFNEKLFF. CDR3 sequence (DNA): TGTGCCAGCAGCGGAGGGGACGGGTTTAATGAAAAACTGTTTTTT.

V and J are TRBV4-1 and TRBJ2-1; D may be TRBD1 (5 bases). V was clipped by 3 bases and J by 9 bases, with 15 bases between them. CDR3 length: 14 amino acids. CDR1 is MGHRA, CDR2 YSYEKL, per germline. DNA of the CDR3: TGCGCCAGCAGCCATGCCTCAGGGAAAGTTGAGCAGTTCTTC. Protein product: CASSHASGKVEQFF.

V usage is TRBV5-1 and J usage is TRBJ2-7, with D possibly matching TRBD2 (6 bases). Germline V gene sequence: CDR1 SGHRS, CDR2 YFSETQ. CDR3 size: 16 residues. Trimming took 4 bases from V and 5 from J, leaving 22 bases between them. DNA of the CDR3: TGCGCCAGCAGCGACCCTTACGGGACGGGGGATAACGAGCAGTACTTC. This gives the protein CASSDPYGTGDNEQYF.

This clonotype was observed a handful of times. The genes are TRBV4-1 and TRBJ1-1; D gene ambiguous. Germline CDR1 reads MGHRA; CDR2 reads YSYEKL. The CDR3 contains 12 residues. Trimming left V 1 base short and J 11 bases short, with 11 bases between. CDR3 sequence: CASSQGAAAAFF. In nucleotides, the CDR3 is TGCGCCAGCAGCCAAGGGGCGGCGGCTGCTTTCTTT.

The chain employs TRBV6-1 and TRBJ2-4; 10 bases map to TRBD1. V dropped 1 base and J dropped 8; count of bases not matched to a gene: 14. The CDR3 consists of 18 residues. Per germline, CDR1 MNHNS and CDR2 SASEGT. The CDR3 reads CASSEGPWDRGFEDIQYF. The CDR3 DNA follows: TGTGCCAGCAGTGAAGGACCTTGGGACAGGGGATTTGAGGACATTCAGTACTTC.